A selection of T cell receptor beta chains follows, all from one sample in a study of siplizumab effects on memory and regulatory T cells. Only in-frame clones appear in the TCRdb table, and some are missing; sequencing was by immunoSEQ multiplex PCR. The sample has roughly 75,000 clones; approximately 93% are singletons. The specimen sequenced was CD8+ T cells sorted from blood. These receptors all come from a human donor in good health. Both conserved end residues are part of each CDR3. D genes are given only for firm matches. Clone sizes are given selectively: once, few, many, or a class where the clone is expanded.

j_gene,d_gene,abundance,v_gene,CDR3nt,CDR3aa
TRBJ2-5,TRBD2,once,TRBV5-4,TGTGCCAGCAGCTTTAGCGGGGGGGAAGAGACCCAGTACTTC,CASSFSGGEETQYF
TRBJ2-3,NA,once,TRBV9,TGTGCCAGCAGCGTACGGGACCTCGTCGCCACAGATACGCAGTATTTT,CASSVRDLVATDTQYF
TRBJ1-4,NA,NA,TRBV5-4,TGTGCCAGCAAAGGGCTCAATGAAAAACTGTTTTTT,CASKGLNEKLFF
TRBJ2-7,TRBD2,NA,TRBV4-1,TGCGCCAGCAGCCAACGAGCGGGGGAGTACGAGCAGTACTTC,CASSQRAGEYEQYF
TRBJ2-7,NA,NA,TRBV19,TGTGCCAGTAGTATCGGTGGCATGACGGGGGAGCAGTACTTC,CASSIGGMTGEQYF
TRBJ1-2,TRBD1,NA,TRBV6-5,TGTGCCAGCAGTGGGGACAGGAGCGGCTACACCTTC,CASSGDRSGYTF
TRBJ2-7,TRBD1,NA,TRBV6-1,TGTGCCAGCAGTGAGGGGACAGGGGGTATTTACGAGCAGTACTTC,CASSEGTGGIYEQYF
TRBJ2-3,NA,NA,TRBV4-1,TGCGCCAGCAGCAGGGTGAGTCAGGGACCAGATACGCAGTATTTT,CASSRVSQGPDTQYF
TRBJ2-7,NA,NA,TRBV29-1,TGCAGCGTTGAATCTAGTACCTACGAGCAGTACTTC,CSVESSTYEQYF
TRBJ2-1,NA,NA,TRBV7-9,TGTGCCAGCACCCCTGGGGGCTACAATGAGCAGTTCTTC,CASTPGGYNEQFF
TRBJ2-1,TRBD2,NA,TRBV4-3,TGCGCCAGCAGCCAAGTACTAGCGGGGGGGCAAGCCTACAATGAGCAGTTCTTC,CASSQVLAGGQAYNEQFF
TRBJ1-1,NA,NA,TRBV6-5,TGTGCCAGCAGAGAACAGGGCACTGAAGCTTTCTTT,CASREQGTEAFF
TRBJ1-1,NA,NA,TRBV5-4,TGTGCCAGCAGCCAAAACAGGGAGAACACTGAAGCTTTCTTT,CASSQNRENTEAFF
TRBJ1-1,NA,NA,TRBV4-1,TGCGCCAGCAGCCAACGAGTGAACACTGAAGCTTTCTTT,CASSQRVNTEAFF
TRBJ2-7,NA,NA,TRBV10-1,TGCGCCAGCAGAGCCGTAGTTTACGAGCAGTACTTC,CASRAVVYEQYF
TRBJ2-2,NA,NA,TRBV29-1,TGCAGCGTTGAAGATCAAGGCACCGGGGAGCTGTTTTTT,CSVEDQGTGELFF
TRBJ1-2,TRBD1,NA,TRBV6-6,TGTGCCAGCAGTTACGGGACAGGGCACACCAACTATGGCTACACCTTC,CASSYGTGHTNYGYTF
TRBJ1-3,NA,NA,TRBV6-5,TGTGCCAGCAGTTACGGCCAGGGGCGAGGAAACACCATATATTTT,CASSYGQGRGNTIYF
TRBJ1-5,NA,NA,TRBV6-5,TGTGCCAGCAGTTACTCTTGGGAGGGAGGGCAGCCCCAGCATTTT,CASSYSWEGGQPQHF
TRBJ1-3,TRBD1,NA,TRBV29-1,TGCAGCGTTGCCCCACAGGGGTCTGGAAACACCATATATTTT,CSVAPQGSGNTIYF
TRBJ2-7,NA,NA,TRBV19,TGTGCCAGTAGTATAGCCAGGGAGAGTCCCGAGCAGTACTTC,CASSIARESPEQYF
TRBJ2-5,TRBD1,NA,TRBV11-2,TGTGCCAGCAGCTCAAAAGACCTAGACAGGGTAGAGACCCAGTACTTC,CASSSKDLDRVETQYF
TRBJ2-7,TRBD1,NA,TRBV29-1,TGCAGCGGTGGACAGGGTACCCACGAGCAGTACTTC,CSGGQGTHEQYF
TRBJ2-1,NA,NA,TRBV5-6,TGTGCCAGCAGCCCAGGTAGCTCCTACAATGAGCAGTTCTTC,CASSPGSSYNEQFF
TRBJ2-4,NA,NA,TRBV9,TGTGCCAGCAGCGTAGGTACAGAAAACATTCAGTACTTC,CASSVGTENIQYF
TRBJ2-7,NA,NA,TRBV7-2,TGTGCCAGCAGCCAGGATTACTACGAGCAGTACTTC,CASSQDYYEQYF
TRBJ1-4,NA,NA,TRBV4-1,TGCGCCAGCAGCCAAGATAGAAGCGTGGGCTTTCCTCTGTTTTTT,CASSQDRSVGFPLFF